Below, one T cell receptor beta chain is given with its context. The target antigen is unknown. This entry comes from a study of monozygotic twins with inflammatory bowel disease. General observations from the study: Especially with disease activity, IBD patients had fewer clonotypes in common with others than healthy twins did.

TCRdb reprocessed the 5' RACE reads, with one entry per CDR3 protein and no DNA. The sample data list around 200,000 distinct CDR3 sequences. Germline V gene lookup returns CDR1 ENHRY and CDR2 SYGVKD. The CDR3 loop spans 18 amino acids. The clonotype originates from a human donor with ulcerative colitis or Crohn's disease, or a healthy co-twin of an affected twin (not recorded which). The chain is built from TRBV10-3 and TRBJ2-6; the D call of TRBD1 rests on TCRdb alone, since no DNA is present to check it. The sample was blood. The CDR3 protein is CAITPGQGKLAGANVLTF.